These 31 T cell receptor beta chains share one sample of origin, sequenced in a study of T cells after posttransplantation cyclophosphamide. Some clones are missing from TCRdb's copy, which holds only in-frame ones; the method was immunoSEQ multiplex PCR. This repertoire lists about 3,200 clones without singletons; roughly 13% sits in the top ten. A marrow graft followed busulfan-fludarabine conditioning, with cyclophosphamide on days +3 and +4. Sequencing was performed on PBMCs, taken after allogeneic stem cell transplant with posttransplant cyclophosphamide. All receptors come from an older female patient who received an allogeneic stem cell transplant from a related donor and was CMV-positive. Some of the T cells may derive from the graft donor.

At least ten counts were recorded for this clone. The gene calls are TRBV28 and TRBJ2-7, with 7 bases identical to TRBD2. CDR3 length: 15 residues. Germline CDR1 reads MDHEN; CDR2 reads SYDVKM. V shed 9 bases and J 0 bases; nucleotides not matched to a gene: 11. In nucleotides, the CDR3 is TGTGCCAGTAGAGCGACGGGGGGTACCTCCTACGAGCAGTACTTC. This codes for CASRATGGTSYEQYF. Supplemented by reference TRBV28 and TRBJ2-7, the full variable domain reads DVKVTQSSRYLVKRTGEKVFLECVQDMDHENMFWYRQDPGLGLRLIYFSYDVKMKEKGDIPEGYSVSREKKERFSLILESASTNQTSMYLCASRATGGTSYEQYFGPGTRLTVT.

In this sample, this clone turned up many times. The V gene is TRBV29-1, the J gene TRBJ1-1; tentatively, D is TRBD1 (6 bases). V lost 1 base to trimming and J lost 8 bases, with 14 bases between them. The CDR3 consists of 13 residues. CDR1 and CDR2 (germline): SQVTM, ANQGSEA. The CDR3 is CSVEALDRLEAFF. The CDR3 coding sequence is TGCAGCGTTGAAGCCCTTGACAGGTTAGAAGCTTTCTTT.

This clone occurred many times. The genes are TRBV12-3 or TRBV12-4 and TRBJ1-3; weak D call: TRBD1 (5 bases). The CDR3 sequence is 14 residues long. V was cut by 3 bases and J by 4 bases, with 10 bases left in between. Here the CDR3 DNA reads TGTGCCAGCAGTTTGGGGGGAGAAGGAAACACCATATATTTT. Its protein is CASSLGGEGNTIYF.

This clone was detected many times. The chain links TRBV7-2 to TRBJ2-3; 9 positions match TRBD2. Germline lookup yields CDR1 SGHTA and CDR2 FQGNSA. V dropped 0 bases and J dropped 4; count of bases not matched to a gene: 8. This CDR3 is built from 17 residues. CDR3 sequence: CASSLAVLAGGPDTQYF. The CDR3 region has the DNA TGTGCCAGCAGCTTAGCAGTCCTGGCGGGGGGGCCAGATACGCAGTATTTT.

Many counts were recorded for this clone. The chain couples TRBV6-6 to TRBJ1-3; 9 positions match TRBD1. CDR3 length equals 16 residues. Per germline, CDR1 MNHNY and CDR2 SVGAGI (reference sequence). V trimming: 5 bases; J trimming: 0 bases; junction bases outside the gene matches: 5. The CDR3 loop is CASSRDRAFSGNTIYF. As DNA, the CDR3 is TGTGCCAGCAGTAGGGACAGGGCCTTCTCTGGAAACACCATATATTTT.

This clone occurred many times. The gene calls are TRBV19 and TRBJ1-6; TRBD1 agrees at 7 bases. The CDR3 covers 15 residues. CDR1 is LNHDA, CDR2 SQIVND, per germline (reference sequence). Trimming took 2 bases from V and 10 from J; bases not matched to a gene: 8. Written as DNA, the CDR3 is TGTGCCAGTAGTATACTGACAGGGTCGGGGTCACCCCTCCACTTT. Residues: CASSILTGSGSPLHF.

This clone was detected only a few times. The chain combines TRBV7-3 with TRBJ1-2, with TRBD1 identical over 8 bases. The V and J ends lost 6 bases and 7 bases, in that order; junction bases with no gene match: 7. CDR1 is SGHTA and CDR2 is FQGTGA in the germline V gene. This CDR3 is built from 13 residues. The CDR3 spells CASSLDREGGYTF. DNA of the CDR3: TGTGCCAGCAGTCTGGACAGGGAGGGTGGCTACACCTTC.

This clone was seen ten or more times. The chain couples TRBV25-1 to TRBJ2-7; tentatively, D is TRBD1 (6 bases). Per germline, CDR1 MGHDK and CDR2 SYGVNS. The CDR3 is made up of 15 amino acids. V lost 2 bases and J 6 bases, leaving 17 bases between the germline ends. CDR3 in amino acids: CASSEIGDTPGEQYF. DNA for the CDR3: TGTGCCAGCAGTGAAATTGGGGACACCCCGGGCGAGCAGTACTTC.

This clone was seen ten or more times. This rearrangement joins TRBV5-1 to TRBJ2-1; D is possibly TRBD1 (5 bases). This CDR3 has 15 amino acids. The V gene lost 0 bases and the J gene lost 4 bases, with 11 bases spanning the gap. CDR1 is SGHRS, CDR2 YFSETQ, per germline. Here the CDR3 reads CASSLAAGLYNEQFF. CDR3 DNA sequence: TGCGCCAGCAGCTTGGCGGCAGGGTTGTACAATGAGCAGTTCTTC.

This clone showed up many times. The V and J genes are TRBV28 and TRBJ2-3; 13 nucleotides line up with TRBD2. The CDR3 covers 16 residues. Germline CDR1 is MDHEN and CDR2 is SYDVKM. Trimming at V came to 6 bases and at J to 3 bases, leaving 6 bases not matched to a gene. CDR3 region: CASRVRTSGSTDTQYF. CDR3 DNA sequence: TGTGCCAGCAGGGTCAGGACTAGCGGGAGTACAGATACGCAGTATTTT.

This clone was recorded many times. The V call is TRBV4-2, the J call TRBJ1-1, with D possibly being TRBD1 (5 bases). The CDR3 consists of 15 residues. CDR1 and CDR2 (germline): LGHNA, YNFKEQ. V lost 3 bases and J 1 base, leaving 12 bases between the germline ends. The CDR3 region is CASSHPTESNTEAFF. Here the CDR3 DNA reads TGTGCCAGCAGCCACCCGACAGAGTCGAACACTGAAGCTTTCTTT.

This clone was detected many times. CDR3 loop: CASSLGGTGPYEQYF. The DNA for the CDR3 is TGCGCCAGCAGCTTGGGCGGGACAGGTCCGTACGAGCAGTACTTC. The chain has TRBV5-1 and TRBJ2-7; 8 bases are a match to TRBD1. CDR1 and CDR2 (germline): SGHRS, YFSETQ. This CDR3 region has 15 residues. After removal of 0 bases from V and 4 bases from J, the junction contained 6 bases not matched to a gene.

In its sample, this clone was seen many times. The chain joins TRBV6-5 to TRBJ2-1, with 12 bases lining up with TRBD2. Germline V gene lookup returns CDR1 MNHEY and CDR2 SVGAGI. The CDR3 has 15 amino acids. J gave up 5 bases and V 2 bases, and 1 base lay outside the gene matches. The CDR3 loop reads CASSYLAGGHNEQFF. The CDR3 DNA follows: TGTGCCAGCAGTTACCTAGCGGGAGGGCACAATGAGCAGTTCTTC.

This clone appeared many times. The V gene is TRBV6-1, the J gene TRBJ1-2; possible D gene TRBD1, 5 bases. Deletions cut 4 bases from V and 4 bases from J, with 16 bases between. There are 15 residues in the CDR3. CDR1 and CDR2 (germline): MNHNS, SASEGT. CDR3 in amino acids: CASSGPRELPYGYTF. The CDR3, as DNA: TGTGCCAGCAGTGGACCCAGGGAGTTACCCTATGGCTACACCTTC.

This clone was recorded many times. This rearrangement joins TRBV6-1 to TRBJ2-5; possibly TRBD1 for D (5 bases). This CDR3 comprises 14 residues. Germline V CDR1 and CDR2: MNHNS, SASEGT. Trimming cost V 5 bases and J 2 bases, with 12 bases left between them. The CDR3 region is CASSPLTVQETQYF. CDR3 bases: TGTGCCAGCAGTCCATTGACAGTACAAGAGACCCAGTACTTC.

This clone was recorded many times. V is TRBV5-1 and J is TRBJ2-3, with 9 bases aligning to TRBD2. The CDR3 totals 15 residues. Losses at the gene ends were 4 bases for V and 5 bases for J; bases not matched to a gene: 8. Germline V gene lookup returns CDR1 SGHRS and CDR2 YFSETQ. Here the CDR3 DNA reads TGCGCCAGCAGCCACGGGACTAGCTATGAAGATACGCAGTATTTT. This gives the protein CASSHGTSYEDTQYF.

This clone occurred many times. This chain joins TRBV10-3 and TRBJ1-1; tentatively, D is TRBD1 (5 bases). This CDR3 region has 15 residues. The V end was cut by 2 bases, the J end by 0 bases, with 10 bases between. CDR1 ENHRY and CDR2 SYGVKD come from the germline V gene. The CDR3 DNA sequence: TGTGCCATCAGTGAGAAACCAGGGCTGAACACTGAAGCTTTCTTT. Encoded protein: CAISEKPGLNTEAFF.

This clone was recorded at least ten times. V gene TRBV6-1 combines with J gene TRBJ1-1; tentatively, D is TRBD1 (6 bases). Trimming pared 4 bases from V and 6 bases from J, leaving 12 bases between. This CDR3 contains 13 residues. Germline V gene data show CDR1 as MNHNS and CDR2 as SASEGT. Here the CDR3 reads CASSGQANAEAFF. The DNA for the CDR3 is TGTGCCAGCAGTGGACAGGCAAACGCTGAAGCTTTCTTT.

Many counts were recorded for this clone. The V gene is TRBV6-2 or TRBV6-3, the J gene TRBJ2-2; TRBD2 aligns across 9 bases. CDR1 is MNHEY and CDR2 is SVGEGT in the germline V gene. After removal of 9 bases from V and 9 bases from J, the junction contained 11 bases not matched to a gene. CDR3 size: 14 residues. CDR3 region: CASSAGGKVRELFF. In DNA, the CDR3 is TGTGCCAGTTCAGCGGGGGGCAAGGTCAGGGAGCTGTTTTTT.

This clone was counted at least ten times. This chain links TRBV7-2 with TRBJ2-1; 11 positions match TRBD2. Per germline, CDR1 SGHTA and CDR2 FQGNSA. The length of the CDR3 is 16 residues. The trim removed 1 base at V and 5 bases at J, leaving 4 bases unmatched. The CDR3 here is CASSLGPSGGNNEQFF. The DNA for the CDR3 is TGTGCCAGCAGCTTAGGTCCTAGCGGGGGGAACAATGAGCAGTTCTTC. The full variable domain, with the rest looked up from reference TRBV7-2 and TRBJ2-1, is GAGVSQSPSNKVTEKGKDVELRCDPISGHTALYWYRQSLGQGLEFLIYFQGNSAPDKSGLPSDRFSAERTGGSVSTLTIQRTQQEDSAVYLCASSLGPSGGNNEQFFGPGTRLTVL.

This clone was found many times. The chain carries TRBV6-6 and TRBJ2-2; 8 bases agree with TRBD1. The CDR3 spans 14 residues. The junction had 9 bases not matched to a gene; V was cut back by 7 bases and J by 8 bases. CDR1 is MNHNY and CDR2 is SVGAGI in the germline V gene (reference sequence). In nucleotides, the CDR3 is TGTGCCAGCAAGGACAGGGAATGGGCGGGGGAGCTGTTTTTT. It specifies CASKDREWAGELFF.

This clone came up many times. The J gene is TRBJ1-6, the V gene TRBV4-3, with D uncertain. Germline values: CDR1 LGHNA, CDR2 YSLEER. This CDR3 comprises 15 residues. The germline V and J ends were trimmed by 0 bases and 6 bases, with 9 bases remaining between them. The DNA of the CDR3 is TGCGCCAGCAGCCAAGATTGGCAGGTTAATTCACCCCTCCACTTT. Translation: CASSQDWQVNSPLHF.

This clone ranks as medium-sized. The chain links TRBV18 to TRBJ2-2; tentative D call: TRBD1 (6 bases). CDR1 is KGHSH and CDR2 is LQKENI in the germline V gene. Trimming removed 2 bases from V and 1 base from J, with 11 bases in between. The CDR3 extends over 16 amino acids. This CDR3 reads CASSPYRAGNTGELFF. The DNA of the CDR3 is TGTGCCAGCTCACCATACAGGGCCGGGAACACCGGGGAGCTGTTTTTT.

This clone has ten or more counts. The V and J genes are TRBV7-2 and TRBJ2-2; D might be TRBD2 (6 bases). This CDR3 contains 16 residues. Germline V gene sequence: CDR1 SGHTA, CDR2 FQGNSA. The ends were cut back, 3 bases at V and 0 bases at J, with 11 bases in the middle. CDR3 loop: CASSFMGGTNTGELFF. The CDR3 DNA is TGTGCCAGCAGCTTCATGGGGGGAACGAACACCGGGGAGCTGTTTTTT.

This clone was counted many times. The chain joins TRBV7-9 to TRBJ2-3; possibly TRBD1 for D (6 bases). The CDR3 sequence is 14 residues long. Germline V gene sequence: CDR1 SEHNR, CDR2 FQNEAQ (reference sequence). V was shortened by 5 bases and J by 3 bases, with 12 bases between the two germline ends. This CDR3 reads CASSGDRMTDTQYF. The CDR3 DNA reads as TGTGCCAGCAGCGGCGACAGGATGACAGATACGCAGTATTTT. The full variable domain, with the rest looked up from reference TRBV7-9 and TRBJ2-3, is DTGVSQNPRHKITKRGQNVTFRCDPISEHNRLYWYRQTLGQGPEFLTYFQNEAQLEKSRLLSDRFSAERPKGSFSTLEIQRTEQGDSAMYLCASSGDRMTDTQYFGPGTRLTVL.

This clone was found many times. Mismatch with germline at one junction end may stem from a read error. The chain recombines TRBV19 with TRBJ1-5; D is uncertain. Germline V gene sequence: CDR1 LNHDA, CDR2 SQIVND (reference sequence). This CDR3 spans 15 amino acids. The CDR3 loop reads CPSSIGRRGNQPQHF. The CDR3 nucleotides are TGTCCCAGTAGTATAGGCAGGAGAGGCAATCAGCCCCAGCATTTT.

This clone has a count of ten or more. J is TRBJ1-2 and V is TRBV9; tentative D call: TRBD1 (6 bases). V was clipped by 0 bases and J by 2 bases, with 11 bases between them. Germline loops: CDR1 SGDLS, CDR2 YYNGEE. The CDR3 loop spans 15 amino acids. The CDR3 DNA follows: TGTGCCAGCAGCGTAGGTCCGGGGGGCAACTATGGCTACACCTTC. It is translated as CASSVGPGGNYGYTF.

In this sample, this clone turned up many times. This chain connects TRBV4-2 to TRBJ2-2; 7 nucleotides align to TRBD1. This CDR3 region has 17 residues. Germline trimming cut 0 bases from V and 3 bases from J; bases unmatched to any gene: 7. CDR1 and CDR2 from the germline V gene are LGHNA and YNFKEQ. The CDR3 DNA reads TGTGCCAGCAGCCAAGATAGCAGGACAGGATACACCGGGGAGCTGTTTTTT. Amino acid sequence: CASSQDSRTGYTGELFF.

This clone was picked up many times. V usage is TRBV12-3 or TRBV12-4 and J usage is TRBJ1-1; possible D gene TRBD1, 6 bases. The V gene lost 3 bases and the J gene lost 5 bases, with 19 bases spanning the gap. This CDR3 is built from 16 residues. The CDR3 region has the DNA TGTGCCAGCAGTTTTCGGGGCACAGGGAGAGGTACTGAAGCTTTCTTT. Translation gives CASSFRGTGRGTEAFF.

This clone was observed at least ten times. The gene calls are TRBV6-6 and TRBJ1-5; 8 nucleotides match TRBD1. V shed 0 bases and J 6 bases; nucleotides not matched to a gene: 7. The CDR3 runs to 16 residues. Germline V lookup: CDR1 MNHNY, CDR2 SVGAGI (reference sequence). The CDR3 loop is CASSYSARGRIQPQHF. The CDR3 DNA follows: TGTGCCAGCAGTTACTCTGCCAGGGGGCGCATTCAGCCCCAGCATTTT.

This clone appeared many times. This chain links TRBV28 with TRBJ1-5; 9 nucleotides line up with TRBD1. V lost 5 bases, J lost 11 bases, and 13 bases stayed unmatched. The CDR3 runs 15 residues. Germline V gene data show CDR1 as MDHEN and CDR2 as SYDVKM. CDR3 loop: CASSRRGTGSYSQHF. CDR3 sequence (DNA): TGTGCCAGCAGTCGGAGGGGGACAGGGTCTTATTCCCAGCATTTT. The full variable domain, with the rest looked up from reference TRBV28 and TRBJ1-5, is DVKVTQSSRYLVKRTGEKVFLECVQDMDHENMFWYRQDPGLGLRLIYFSYDVKMKEKGDIPEGYSVSREKKERFSLILESASTNQTSMYLCASSRRGTGSYSQHFGDGTRLSIL.